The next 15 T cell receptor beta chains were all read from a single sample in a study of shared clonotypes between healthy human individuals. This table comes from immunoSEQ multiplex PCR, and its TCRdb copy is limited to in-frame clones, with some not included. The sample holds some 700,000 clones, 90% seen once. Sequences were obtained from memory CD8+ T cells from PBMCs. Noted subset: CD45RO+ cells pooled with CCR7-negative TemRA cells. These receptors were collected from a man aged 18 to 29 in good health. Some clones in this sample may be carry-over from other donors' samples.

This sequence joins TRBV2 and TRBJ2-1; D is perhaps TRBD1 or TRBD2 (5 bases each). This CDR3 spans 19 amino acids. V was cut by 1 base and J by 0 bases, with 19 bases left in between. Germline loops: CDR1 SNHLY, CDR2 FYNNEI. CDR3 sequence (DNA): TGTGCCAGCAGTGAAGACAGGATTAGGCAAGGGAGCTCCTACAATGAGCAGTTCTTC. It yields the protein CASSEDRIRQGSSYNEQFF.

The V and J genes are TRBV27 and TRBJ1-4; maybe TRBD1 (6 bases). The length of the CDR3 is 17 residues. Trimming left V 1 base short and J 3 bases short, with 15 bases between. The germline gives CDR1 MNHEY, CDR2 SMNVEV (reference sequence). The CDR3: CASSLLGPTGPNEKLFF. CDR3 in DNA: TGTGCCAGCAGTTTATTGGGACCGACAGGCCCTAATGAAAAACTGTTTTTT.

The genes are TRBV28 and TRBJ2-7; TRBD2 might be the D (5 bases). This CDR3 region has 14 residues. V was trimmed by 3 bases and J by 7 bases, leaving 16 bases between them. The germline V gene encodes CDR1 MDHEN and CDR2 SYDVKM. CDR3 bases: TGTGCCAGCAGTTTGGACTCTAGAAGTGAAGAGCAGTACTTC. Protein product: CASSLDSRSEEQYF.

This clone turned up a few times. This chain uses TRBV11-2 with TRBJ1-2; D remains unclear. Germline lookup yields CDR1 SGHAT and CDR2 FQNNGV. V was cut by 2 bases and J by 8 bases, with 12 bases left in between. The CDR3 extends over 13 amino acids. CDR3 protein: CASSLSAGGGYTF. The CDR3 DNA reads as TGTGCCAGCAGCTTATCGGCAGGCGGAGGCTACACCTTC.

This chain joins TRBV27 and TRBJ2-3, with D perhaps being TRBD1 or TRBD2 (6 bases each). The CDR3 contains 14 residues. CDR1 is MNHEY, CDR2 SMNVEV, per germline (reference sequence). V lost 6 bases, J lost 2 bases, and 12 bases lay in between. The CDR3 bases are TGTGCCAGCAGGGAGGGGGGACACACAGATACGCAGTATTTT. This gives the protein CASREGGHTDTQYF.

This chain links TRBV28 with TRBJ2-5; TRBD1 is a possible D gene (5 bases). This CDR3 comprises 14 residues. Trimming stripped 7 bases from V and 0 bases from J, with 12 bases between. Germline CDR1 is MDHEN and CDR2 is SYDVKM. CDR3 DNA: TGTGCCAGCAATCTAGACAGTTACCAAGAGACCCAGTACTTC. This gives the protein CASNLDSYQETQYF.

CDR3 protein: CASSLRLAKWDTQYF. The CDR3 region has the DNA TGTGCCAGCAGCTTAAGGTTGGCGAAATGGGATACGCAGTATTTT. The chain uses TRBV13 and TRBJ2-3; D unresolved. CDR3 size: 15 residues. Trimming cost V 2 bases and J 6 bases, with 15 bases left between them. Germline V gene data show CDR1 as PRHDT and CDR2 as FYEKMQ (reference sequence).

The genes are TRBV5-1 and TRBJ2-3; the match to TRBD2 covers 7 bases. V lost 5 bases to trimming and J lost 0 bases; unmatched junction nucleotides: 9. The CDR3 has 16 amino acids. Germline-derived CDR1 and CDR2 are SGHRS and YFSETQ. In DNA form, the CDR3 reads TGCGCCAGCAGTTTGAAACTTAGCGGGAGCACAGATACGCAGTATTTT. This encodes CASSLKLSGSTDTQYF. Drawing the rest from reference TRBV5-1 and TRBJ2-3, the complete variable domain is KAGVTQTPRYLIKTRGQQVTLSCSPISGHRSVSWYQQTPGQGLQFLFEYFSETQRNKGNFPGRFSGRQFSNSRSEMNVSTLELGDSALYLCASSLKLSGSTDTQYFGPGTRLTVL.

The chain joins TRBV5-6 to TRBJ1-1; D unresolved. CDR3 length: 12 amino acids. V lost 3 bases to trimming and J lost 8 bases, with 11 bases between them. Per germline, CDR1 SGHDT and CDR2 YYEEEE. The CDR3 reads CASSSWGVEAFF. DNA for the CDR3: TGTGCCAGCAGCTCCTGGGGAGTAGAAGCTTTCTTT.

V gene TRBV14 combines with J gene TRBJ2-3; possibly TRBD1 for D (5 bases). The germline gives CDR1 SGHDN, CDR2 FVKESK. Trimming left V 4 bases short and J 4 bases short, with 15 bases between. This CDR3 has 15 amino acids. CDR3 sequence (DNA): TGTGCCAGCAGCCTGAAGGGGATCGTCGCAGATACGCAGTATTTT. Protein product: CASSLKGIVADTQYF.

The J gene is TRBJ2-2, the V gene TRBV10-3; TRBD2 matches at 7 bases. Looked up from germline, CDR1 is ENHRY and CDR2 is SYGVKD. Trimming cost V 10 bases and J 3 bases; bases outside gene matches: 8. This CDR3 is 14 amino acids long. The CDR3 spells CATWDYEDTGELFF. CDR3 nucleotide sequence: TGTGCCACCTGGGACTATGAAGACACCGGGGAGCTGTTTTTT.

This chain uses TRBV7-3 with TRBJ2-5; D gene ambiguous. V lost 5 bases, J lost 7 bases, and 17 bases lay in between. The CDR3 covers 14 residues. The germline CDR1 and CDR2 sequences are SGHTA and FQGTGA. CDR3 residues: CASSPKNYSGTQYF. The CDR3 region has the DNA TGTGCCAGCAGCCCTAAAAACTACTCGGGGACCCAGTACTTC.

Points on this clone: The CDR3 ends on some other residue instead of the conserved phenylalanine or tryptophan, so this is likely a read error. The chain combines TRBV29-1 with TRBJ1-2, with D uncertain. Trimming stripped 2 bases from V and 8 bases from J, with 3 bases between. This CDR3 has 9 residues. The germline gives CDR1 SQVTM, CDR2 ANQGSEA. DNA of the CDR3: TGCAGCGTTGAACACGGCTACACCCTC. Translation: CSVEHGYTL.

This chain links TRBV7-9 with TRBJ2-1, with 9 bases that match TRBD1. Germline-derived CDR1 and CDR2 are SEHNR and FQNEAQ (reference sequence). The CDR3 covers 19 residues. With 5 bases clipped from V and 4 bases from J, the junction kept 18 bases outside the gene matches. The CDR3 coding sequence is TGTGCCAGCAGCGGGACAGGGCAGCGGCGGGCAAGAAGTTACAATGAGCAGTTCTTC. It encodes CASSGTGQRRARSYNEQFF.

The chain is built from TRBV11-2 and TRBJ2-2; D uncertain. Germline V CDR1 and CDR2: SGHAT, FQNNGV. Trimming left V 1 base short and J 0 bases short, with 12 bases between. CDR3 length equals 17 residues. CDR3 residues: CASSLVAEGSNTGELFF. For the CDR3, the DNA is TGTGCCAGCAGCTTAGTCGCGGAAGGGTCGAACACCGGGGAGCTGTTTTTT. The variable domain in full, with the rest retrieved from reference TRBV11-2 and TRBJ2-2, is EAGVAQSPRYKIIEKRQSVAFWCNPISGHATLYWYQQILGQGPKLLIQFQNNGVVDDSQLPKDRFSAERLKGVDSTLKIQPAKLEDSAVYLCASSLVAEGSNTGELFFGEGSRLTVL.